The source of this TCR beta chain is a study of T cells after yellow fever vaccination. This clonotype has ten or more counts. From the 5' RACE reads, TCRdb called clonotypes with MiXCR, one entry per CDR3 protein. The sample has about 400,000 distinct CDR3 sequences; more than 9% are singletons. V gave up 4 bases and J gave up 0 bases, with 9 bases separating them. The CDR3 runs 15 residues. Germline V lookup: CDR1 MDHEN, CDR2 SYDVKM. The source of this sequence is a man aged 18-30 years who received the YFV17D yellow fever vaccine. Source: PBMCs, taken on the day of the first yellow fever vaccination. The chain recombines TRBV28 with TRBJ1-4, with D possibly matching TRBD1 (5 bases). DNA for the CDR3: TGTGCCAGCAGTTCAAGGGACGCAACTAATGAAAAACTGTTTTTT. Protein sequence: CASSSRDATNEKLFF. Using reference TRBV28 and TRBJ1-4 for the parts outside the CDR3, the full variable domain is DVKVTQSSRYLVKRTGEKVFLECVQDMDHENMFWYRQDPGLGLRLIYFSYDVKMKEKGDIPEGYSVSREKKERFSLILESASTNQTSMYLCASSSRDATNEKLFFGSGTQLSVL.